The TCR beta chain described here comes from a study of blood T cell repertoires in COVID-19. Study-level information: The cDNA or gDNA used as material had been derived from T cells, B-cell-depleted T cells, or PBMCs.

Per the authors' pipeline: For nucleated cells, counts were estimated from reference gene primer amplification. Generated by immunoSEQ multiplex PCR, the TCRdb table keeps only in-frame clones and is missing some. Clonal size and the V and J genes are those of that table, whereas D and trimming came from the DNA. Here the sample spans more than 300,000 clones, 92% being singletons. CDR1 and CDR2 (germline): MDHEN, SYDVKM. The length of the CDR3 is 14 residues. With 2 bases clipped from V and 8 bases from J, the junction kept 6 bases outside the gene matches. Everyone who took part was roughly 18 to 89 years old, and they came from some 23 US areas.

The chain has TRBV28 and TRBJ2-1; 7 bases are shared with TRBD2. This TCR came from a woman in her 30s who had recovered from COVID-19. The sample was PBMCs or T cells enriched from blood (not recorded which). The CDR3 coding sequence is TGTGCCAGCAGTTTAGCGGGAGTTTTCTATGAGCAGTTCTTC. Its protein is CASSLAGVFYEQFF.